The rows below give T cell receptor beta chains drawn from one sample of a study of shared clonotypes between healthy human individuals. Only in-frame clones appear in the TCRdb table, and some are missing; sequencing was by immunoSEQ multiplex PCR. The table records about 1.1 million clones, around 78% of them present only once. The specimen was memory CD4+ T cells from PBMCs. These receptors were taken from a young man in good health. Some clones in this sample may be carry-over from other donors' samples. Each CDR3 is given without its conserved first and last residue.

v_call,j_call,cdr3_aa
TRBV5-1,TRBJ2-3,ASSLQGNTDTQY
TRBV28,TRBJ2-3,ASSPERTITDTQY
TRBV7-8,TRBJ1-5,ASSLGVGGGQPQH
TRBV5-1,TRBJ2-3,ASSLSSRTDTQY
TRBV30,TRBJ2-7,AWGGTRTY
TRBV7-2,TRBJ1-2,ASSLVRQGHGYT
TRBV10-3,TRBJ2-5,AISESFSSPGLTETQY
TRBV27,TRBJ2-2,ASSYNRDTTGELF
TRBV5-1,TRBJ1-6,ASSLSGFRSPLH
TRBV18,TRBJ1-2,ASSLIRKPPGPKTKPNYGYT
TRBV10-3,TRBJ2-3,AISEGRAPTDTQY
TRBV19,TRBJ2-4,ASSHRENIQY
TRBV18,TRBJ2-7,ASSLVPSSYEQY
TRBV6-1,TRBJ2-2,ATTSGRWSTGELF
TRBV18,TRBJ1-4,ASSPVGQGEGKLF
TRBV6-6,TRBJ1-2,ASSHGYGYGYT
TRBV28,TRBJ1-5,ASSSPGGPGQPQH
TRBV4-1,TRBJ1-4,ASSQVGQAATNEKLF
TRBV19,TRBJ2-1,ASSQTGPYNEQF
TRBV28,TRBJ1-2,ASSPGTGGYHYGYT
TRBV7-2,TRBJ2-4,ASSFQGNSIQY
TRBV28,TRBJ1-3,ASSKAGNTIY
TRBV28,TRBJ1-5,ASSLSSGYGQPQH
TRBV6-1,TRBJ2-7,ASRGTGPYEQY
TRBV7-2,TRBJ1-3,ASSFSRDRVGNTIY
TRBV18,TRBJ1-2,ASSPPRRQGTNYGYT
TRBV7-9,TRBJ1-4,ASSLGQGAGTNEKLF
TRBV6-6,TRBJ2-1,ASSPPGLGYNEQF
TRBV28,TRBJ1-1,ASSEWGISEAF
TRBV27,TRBJ2-3,ASSLWQGSSTDTQY
TRBV2,TRBJ2-7,ASSDIEGEQY
TRBV7-3,TRBJ2-3,ASSPTPGAETDTQY
TRBV7-9,TRBJ2-7,ASSDYSGTSGSYEQY
TRBV19,TRBJ2-1,ASSDTFSYNEQF
TRBV4-3,TRBJ1-5,ASSQVLGQGKNQPQH
TRBV7-7,TRBJ2-1,ASSLEAANEQF
TRBV5-4,TRBJ1-4,ASSVLRDGEKLF
TRBV5-1,TRBJ2-1,ASSSNNGAYNEQF
TRBV2,TRBJ2-7,ASRKGGWREGPREQY
TRBV7-8,TRBJ1-1,ASRDGIVGRAF
TRBV10-3,TRBJ1-5,AISGSGTQPLNQPQH
TRBV5-1,TRBJ2-1,ASSTQGGSYNEQF
TRBV6-6,TRBJ1-3,ASSELSSGNTIY
TRBV10-3,TRBJ1-5,AISDAGNNQPQH
TRBV4-1,TRBJ2-7,ASSSIGGAIYEQY
TRBV5-1,TRBJ2-1,ASSLEAPGYTEQF
TRBV5-6,TRBJ2-1,ASSLGLAGGLF
TRBV2,-,ATYLAGSYEQY
TRBV28,TRBJ2-1,ASSSRLAGAYNEQF
TRBV5-3,TRBJ2-3,ARSYKLAGTPPDSDTQY
TRBV18,TRBJ1-1,ASSQGQGDWNTEAF
TRBV2,TRBJ2-1,ASTPGRPTYNEQF
TRBV7-2,TRBJ2-3,ASSLGVDTDTQY